A single sample gave rise to the 28 T cell receptor beta chains below, sequenced in a study of T cell responses to AZD1222 COVID-19 vaccine. The assay was immunoSEQ multiplex PCR, and TCRdb's table has in-frame clones only and misses some. The data hold 130,000 to 150,000 clones, with 80% to 85% observed a single time. Specimen: peripheral blood, collected on day 0 of MenACWY control vaccination. Every receptor here comes from an adult in good health.

The chain uses TRBV5-4 and TRBJ2-5; D is undetermined. The CDR3 runs to 14 residues. Germline loops: CDR1 SGHNT, CDR2 YYREEE (reference sequence). V was shortened by 3 bases and J by 1 base, with 10 bases between the two germline ends. CDR3 sequence (DNA): TGTGCCAGCAGCTCCCGGGCCTTCCAAGAGACCCAGTACTTC. It codes for CASSSRAFQETQYF.

This rearrangement joins TRBV2 to TRBJ1-1; TRBD1 might be the D (5 bases). V lost 7 bases and J lost 10, with 10 bases in between. Germline CDR1 is SNHLY and CDR2 is FYNNEI. The CDR3 length is 10 residues. The CDR3 DNA reads as TGTGCCAGCAACGACGGGGGAGCTTTCTTT. Its translation is CASNDGGAFF.

The chain employs TRBV18 and TRBJ2-2; no reliable D call. CDR3 length: 11 amino acids. The germline V and J ends were trimmed by 3 bases and 7 bases, with 3 bases remaining between them. Germline CDR1 and CDR2: KGHSH and LQKENI. The CDR3 coding sequence is TGTGCCAGCTCACCCGGCGGGGAGCTGTTTTTT. Its translation: CASSPGGELFF.

V and J are TRBV7-8 and TRBJ1-2, with D tentatively TRBD1 (5 bases). This CDR3 region has 14 residues. The V end was cut by 1 base, the J end by 2 bases, with 8 bases between. Germline lookup yields CDR1 SGHVS and CDR2 FQNEAQ. For the CDR3, the DNA is TGTGCCAGCAGCTTAGGGGGCTCCAACTATGGCTACACCTTC. It encodes CASSLGGSNYGYTF.

This clone was seen once. The chain links TRBV28 to TRBJ2-2; D remains unclear. V was cut by 2 bases and J by 4 bases, with 8 bases left in between. Germline CDR1 and CDR2: MDHEN and SYDVKM. CDR3 length equals 14 residues. This CDR3 is CASSLSQLTGELFF. In nucleotides, the CDR3 is TGTGCCAGCAGTTTAAGCCAGCTCACCGGGGAGCTGTTTTTT.

The chain recombines TRBV11-3 with TRBJ1-5; D might be TRBD1 (5 bases). The CDR3 extends over 12 amino acids. The V end was cut by 10 bases, the J end by 4 bases, with 11 bases between. CDR1 is SGHNT, CDR2 YENEEA, per germline. The CDR3: CATRGGNQPQHF. CDR3 nucleotide sequence: TGTGCCACCCGGGGGGGTAATCAGCCCCAGCATTTT.

This clone has a single count. The V and J genes are TRBV7-9 and TRBJ1-1; D not resolved. The CDR3 sequence is 16 residues long. Germline V gene lookup returns CDR1 SEHNR and CDR2 FQNEAQ (reference sequence). Trimming stripped 5 bases from V and 1 base from J, with 17 bases between. The chain's CDR3 is CASSPYPRATNTEAFF. For the CDR3, the DNA is TGTGCCAGCAGCCCATATCCGCGGGCGACGAACACTGAAGCTTTCTTT.

The chain joins TRBV24-1 to TRBJ2-2, with D perhaps given as TRBD1 or TRBD2 (5 bases each). CDR3 size: 15 residues. In germline, CDR1 is KGHDR, CDR2 SFDVKD. With 10 bases removed from V and 4 bases from J, the gap between germline ends came to 18 bases. This CDR3 reads CATREGTEVTGELFF. The CDR3 DNA reads as TGTGCCACGCGAGAAGGGACCGAGGTCACCGGGGAGCTGTTTTTT.

A single count supports this clone. The rearrangement joins TRBV3-1 (or the pseudogene TRBV3-2) to TRBJ1-2; maybe TRBD1 (5 bases). The germline V gene has CDR1 LGHDT and CDR2 YNNKEL (reference sequence). The CDR3 consists of 13 residues. V was clipped by 6 bases and J by 8 bases, with 16 bases between them. The CDR3 region has the DNA TGTGCCAGCAGTCGGGACCGTGCAGGAGGCTACACCTTC. The encoded protein is CASSRDRAGGYTF.

The chain uses TRBV15 and TRBJ2-1; D unclear. The CDR3 has 12 amino acids. CDR1 and CDR2 from the germline V gene are LNHNV and YYDKDF (reference sequence). Trimming took off 0 bases at V and 7 bases at J, with 4 bases between the two ends. CDR3 amino acids: CATSRDRNEQFF. The CDR3 nucleotides are TGTGCCACCAGCAGAGATCGGAATGAGCAGTTCTTC.

The chain employs TRBV7-9 and TRBJ2-1; the D gene could be TRBD1 or TRBD2 (5 bases each). Germline V lookup: CDR1 SEHNR, CDR2 FQNEAQ (reference sequence). V was pared by 2 bases and J by 5 bases, with 16 bases between. The CDR3 runs 16 residues. The CDR3 DNA sequence: TGTGCCAGCAGCTTACTACCGGGACCCACAAACAATGAGCAGTTCTTC. Translating gives CASSLLPGPTNNEQFF.

The chain employs TRBV19 and TRBJ1-5; 7 positions match TRBD1. Trimming cost V 6 bases and J 6 bases; bases outside gene matches: 5. The CDR3 runs 13 residues. CDR1 is LNHDA, CDR2 SQIVND, per germline (reference sequence). Written as DNA, the CDR3 is TGTGCCAGTAGACGACAGGGTCCTCAGCCCCAGCATTTT. Encoded protein: CASRRQGPQPQHF. The variable domain in full, completed from reference TRBV19 and TRBJ1-5, reads DGGITQSPKYLFRKEGQNVTLSCEQNLNHDAMYWYRQDPGQGLRLIYYSQIVNDFQKGDIAEGYSVSREKKESFPLTVTSAQKNPTAFYLCASRRQGPQPQHFGDGTRLSIL.

The CDR3 sequence: CATSPQGGGYGYTF. DNA of the CDR3: TGTGCCACCAGCCCCCAGGGGGGTGGGTATGGCTACACCTTC. The chain has TRBV15 and TRBJ1-2, with 7 bases lining up with TRBD1. The junction had 8 bases not matched to a gene; V was cut back by 5 bases and J by 5 bases. Germline values: CDR1 LNHNV, CDR2 YYDKDF (reference sequence). This CDR3 region has 14 residues.

A single count supports this clone. The chain is built from TRBV2 and TRBJ1-5, with 7 bases identical to TRBD1. The V gene's germline CDR1 is SNHLY and CDR2 FYNNEI. This CDR3 contains 15 residues. With 2 bases clipped from V and 2 bases from J, the junction kept 3 bases outside the gene matches. The CDR3 loop is CASSEQGVGNQPQHF. CDR3 nucleotide sequence: TGTGCCAGCAGTGAACAGGGGGTGGGCAATCAGCCCCAGCATTTT.

There are a few counts of this clone. Other nucleotide sequences in the sample specify the same CDR3. The gene calls are TRBV19 and TRBJ1-5; D is unresolved. Trimming stripped 1 base from V and 0 bases from J, with 7 bases between. The CDR3 runs 15 residues. Germline V lookup: CDR1 LNHDA, CDR2 SQIVND (reference sequence). In nucleotides, the CDR3 is TGTGCCAGTAGTATAGGCGGATATAGCAATCAGCCCCAGCATTTT. Translation gives CASSIGGYSNQPQHF.

The chain combines TRBV18 with TRBJ1-2, with 9 bases identical to TRBD1. Germline CDR1 KGHSH, CDR2 LQKENI. This CDR3 is 15 amino acids long. Unmatched junction bases numbered 6, after V lost 3 bases and J lost 4 bases. The CDR3 DNA follows: TGTGCCAGCTCACCCCGGGACAGGGTTAGCTATGGCTACACCTTC. It specifies CASSPRDRVSYGYTF.

The chain recombines TRBV19 with TRBJ1-1, with D tentatively TRBD1 (6 bases). Trimming took off 8 bases at V and 10 bases at J, with 14 bases between the two ends. The CDR3 sequence is 11 residues long. The germline V gene has CDR1 LNHDA and CDR2 SQIVND (reference sequence). Here the CDR3 reads CASGLGALAFF. CDR3 bases: TGTGCCAGTGGCCTGGGGGCGTTAGCTTTCTTT.

V and J are TRBV9 and TRBJ2-3; 12 bases agree with TRBD2. V lost 0 bases and J lost 5; bases outside the gene matches: 4. This CDR3 is 16 amino acids long. CDR1 and CDR2 from the germline V gene are SGDLS and YYNGEE. Here the CDR3 reads CASSVGGLAGGDTQYF. CDR3 nucleotide sequence: TGTGCCAGCAGCGTAGGGGGACTAGCGGGTGGAGATACGCAGTATTTT.

This CDR3 reads CASSYGGTGVYEQYF. The CDR3 nucleotides are TGTGCCAGCAGTTATGGCGGGACAGGGGTCTACGAGCAGTACTTC. This chain joins TRBV6-5 and TRBJ2-7; 10 bases agree with TRBD1. CDR3 length: 15 amino acids. The junction had 5 bases not matched to a gene; V was cut back by 3 bases and J by 3 bases. CDR1 and CDR2 from the germline V gene are MNHEY and SVGAGI.

This chain links TRBV11-2 with TRBJ1-2; TRBD1 matches at 7 bases. The CDR3 covers 15 residues. Trimming cost V 5 bases and J 5 bases; bases outside gene matches: 11. The germline CDR1 and CDR2 sequences are SGHAT and FQNNGV. The CDR3 spells CASSRTGTASYGYTF. CDR3 bases: TGTGCCAGCAGCCGCACCGGGACAGCCTCTTATGGCTACACCTTC.

This rearrangement joins TRBV7-2 to TRBJ1-2; D is ambiguous. V was shortened by 1 base and J by 4 bases, with 19 bases between the two germline ends. The germline CDR1 and CDR2 sequences are SGHTA and FQGNSA. CDR3 size: 17 residues. CDR3 nucleotide sequence: TGTGCCAGCAGCTTAGGATTGTCGGAGGAGTTGGCCTATGGCTACACCTTC. It is translated as CASSLGLSEELAYGYTF.

The chain couples TRBV11-2 to TRBJ1-2, with D perhaps TRBD1 (5 bases). The CDR3 runs 16 residues. Trimming left V 1 base short and J 2 bases short, with 14 bases between. Germline lookup yields CDR1 SGHAT and CDR2 FQNNGV. CDR3 sequence (DNA): TGTGCCAGCAGCTTAGGTCTCCTTCAGGGAAACTATGGCTACACCTTC. It encodes CASSLGLLQGNYGYTF.

This clone was detected a few times. The chain combines TRBV5-1 with TRBJ2-3; D unclear. The CDR3 consists of 13 residues. Germline CDR1 SGHRS, CDR2 YFSETQ. Trimming cost V 1 base and J 5 bases, with 8 bases left between them. This CDR3 reads CASSLIGRDTQYF. The CDR3 region has the DNA TGCGCCAGCAGCTTGATTGGCCGAGATACGCAGTATTTT.

This clone was recorded once. The gene calls are TRBV2 and TRBJ1-2; D uncertain. V lost 0 bases, J lost 4 bases, and 15 bases lay in between. Germline CDR1 reads SNHLY; CDR2 reads FYNNEI. CDR3 length: 16 residues. For the CDR3, the DNA is TGTGCCAGCAGTGAAGCGCCCGGGAGACCGATCTATGGCTACACCTTC. Its protein product is CASSEAPGRPIYGYTF.

The CDR3 loop is CASSLSHEQFF. The CDR3 DNA reads TGTGCCAGCAGTTTGAGTCATGAGCAGTTCTTC. The chain combines TRBV12-3 or TRBV12-4 with TRBJ2-1; D not resolved. V was pared by 3 bases and J by 8 bases, with 5 bases between. There are 11 residues in the CDR3.

The chain joins TRBV3-1 (or the pseudogene TRBV3-2) to TRBJ1-4; 7 nucleotides agree with TRBD1. V lost 4 bases and J lost 8; bases outside the gene matches: 7. Per germline, CDR1 LGHDT and CDR2 YNNKEL (reference sequence). The CDR3 totals 14 residues. This chain's CDR3 is CASSPRGGGEKLFF. The CDR3 region has the DNA TGTGCCAGCAGCCCCAGGGGAGGGGGCGAAAAACTGTTTTTT.

This chain uses TRBV29-1 with TRBJ2-1; TRBD2 might be the D (6 bases). The CDR3 runs to 12 residues. Per the germline V gene, CDR1 is SQVTM and CDR2 is ANQGSEA. Trimming removed 5 bases at V and 7 bases at J, with 12 bases between. The CDR3 DNA follows: TGCAGCGTTAGGCGGGAAGGGAATGAGCAGTTCTTC. It encodes CSVRREGNEQFF.

Concerning this clone: The same CDR3 arises from other DNA sequences in this sample as well. The chain carries TRBV28 and TRBJ1-2; no clear D. Trimming stripped 6 bases from V and 2 bases from J, with 4 bases between. From germline, CDR1 is MDHEN and CDR2 SYDVKM. The CDR3 spans 11 residues. CDR3 sequence (DNA): TGTGCCAGCAGCCTAAACTATGGCTACACCTTC. Amino acids: CASSLNYGYTF.